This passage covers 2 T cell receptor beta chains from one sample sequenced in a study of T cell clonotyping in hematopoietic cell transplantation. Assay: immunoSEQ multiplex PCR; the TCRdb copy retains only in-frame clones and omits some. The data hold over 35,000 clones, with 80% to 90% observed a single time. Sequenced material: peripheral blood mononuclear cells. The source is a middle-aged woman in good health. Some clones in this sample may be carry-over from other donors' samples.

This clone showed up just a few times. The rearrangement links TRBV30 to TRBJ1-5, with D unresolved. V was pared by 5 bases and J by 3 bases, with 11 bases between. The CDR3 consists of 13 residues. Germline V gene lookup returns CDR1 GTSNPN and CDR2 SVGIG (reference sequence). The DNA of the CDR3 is TGTGCCTGGGGGGATGGAGACAATCAGCCCCAGCATTTT. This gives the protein CAWGDGDNQPQHF.

The CDR3 sequence is CASSFGGKGYGYTF. The DNA for the CDR3 is TGCGCCAGCAGCTTTGGAGGGAAAGGCTATGGCTACACCTTC. The chain carries TRBV5-1 and TRBJ1-2; D uncertain. Germline values: CDR1 SGHRS, CDR2 YFSETQ. The CDR3 has 14 amino acids. V lost 2 bases to trimming and J lost 4 bases, with 12 bases between them.